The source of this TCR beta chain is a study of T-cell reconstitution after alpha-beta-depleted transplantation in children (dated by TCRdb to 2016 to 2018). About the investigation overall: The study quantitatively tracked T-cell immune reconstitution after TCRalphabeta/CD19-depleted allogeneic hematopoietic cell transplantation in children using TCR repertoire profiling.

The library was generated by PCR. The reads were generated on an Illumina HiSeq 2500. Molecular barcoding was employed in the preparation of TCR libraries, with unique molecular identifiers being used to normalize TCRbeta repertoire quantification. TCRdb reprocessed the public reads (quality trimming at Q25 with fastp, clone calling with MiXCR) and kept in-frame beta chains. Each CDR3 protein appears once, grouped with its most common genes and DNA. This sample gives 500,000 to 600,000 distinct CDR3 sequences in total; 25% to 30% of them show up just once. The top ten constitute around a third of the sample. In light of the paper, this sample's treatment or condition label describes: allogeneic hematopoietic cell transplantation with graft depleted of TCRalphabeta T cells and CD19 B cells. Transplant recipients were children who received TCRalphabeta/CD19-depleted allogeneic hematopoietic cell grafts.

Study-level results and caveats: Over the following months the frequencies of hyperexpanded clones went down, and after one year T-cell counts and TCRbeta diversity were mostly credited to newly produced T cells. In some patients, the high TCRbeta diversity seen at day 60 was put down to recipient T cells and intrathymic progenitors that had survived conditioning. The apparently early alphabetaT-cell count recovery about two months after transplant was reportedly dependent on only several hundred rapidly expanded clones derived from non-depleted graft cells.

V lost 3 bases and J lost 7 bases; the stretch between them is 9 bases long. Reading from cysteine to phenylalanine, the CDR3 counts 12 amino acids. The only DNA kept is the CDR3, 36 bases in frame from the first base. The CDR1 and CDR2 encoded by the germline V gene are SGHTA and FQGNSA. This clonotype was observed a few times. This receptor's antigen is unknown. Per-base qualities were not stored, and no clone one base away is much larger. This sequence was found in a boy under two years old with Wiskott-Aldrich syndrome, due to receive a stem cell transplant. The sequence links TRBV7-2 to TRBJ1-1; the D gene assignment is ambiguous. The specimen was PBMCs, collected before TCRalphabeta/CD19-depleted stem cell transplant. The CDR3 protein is CASSFGYYEAFF. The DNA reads TGTGCCAGCAGCTTTGGGTATTATGAAGCTTTCTTT.